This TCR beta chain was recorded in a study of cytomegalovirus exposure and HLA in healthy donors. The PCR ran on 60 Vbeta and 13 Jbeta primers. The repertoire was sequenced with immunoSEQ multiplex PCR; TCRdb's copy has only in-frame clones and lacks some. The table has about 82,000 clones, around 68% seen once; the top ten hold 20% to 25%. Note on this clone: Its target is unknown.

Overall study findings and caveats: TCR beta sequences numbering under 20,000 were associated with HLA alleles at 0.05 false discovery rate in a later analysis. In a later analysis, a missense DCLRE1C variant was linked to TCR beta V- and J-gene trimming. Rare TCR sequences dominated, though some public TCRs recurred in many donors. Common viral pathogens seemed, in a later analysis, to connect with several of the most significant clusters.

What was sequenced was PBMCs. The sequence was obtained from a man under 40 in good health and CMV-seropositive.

The CDR3 region is CASSLRVHTEAFF. Written as DNA, the CDR3 is TGTGCCAGCAGTCTCAGGGTTCACACTGAAGCTTTCTTT. The rearrangement uses TRBV28 and TRBJ1-1; tentatively, D is TRBD1 (5 bases). CDR3 length equals 13 residues. The V end was cut by 5 bases, the J end by 3 bases, with 10 bases between. Germline V gene sequence: CDR1 MDHEN, CDR2 SYDVKM.